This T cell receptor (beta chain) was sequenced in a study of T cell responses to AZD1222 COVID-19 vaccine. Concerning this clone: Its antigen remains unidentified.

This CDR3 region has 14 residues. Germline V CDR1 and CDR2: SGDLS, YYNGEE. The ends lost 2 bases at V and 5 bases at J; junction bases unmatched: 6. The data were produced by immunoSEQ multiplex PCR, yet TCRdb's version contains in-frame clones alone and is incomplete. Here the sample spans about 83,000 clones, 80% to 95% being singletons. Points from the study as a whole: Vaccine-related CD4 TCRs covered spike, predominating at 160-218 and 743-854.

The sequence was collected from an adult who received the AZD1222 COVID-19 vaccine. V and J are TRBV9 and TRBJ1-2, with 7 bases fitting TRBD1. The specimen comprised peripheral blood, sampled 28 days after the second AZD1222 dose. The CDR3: CASSVDGTEYGYTF. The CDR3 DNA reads TGTGCCAGCAGCGTGGACGGGACAGAATATGGCTACACCTTC.